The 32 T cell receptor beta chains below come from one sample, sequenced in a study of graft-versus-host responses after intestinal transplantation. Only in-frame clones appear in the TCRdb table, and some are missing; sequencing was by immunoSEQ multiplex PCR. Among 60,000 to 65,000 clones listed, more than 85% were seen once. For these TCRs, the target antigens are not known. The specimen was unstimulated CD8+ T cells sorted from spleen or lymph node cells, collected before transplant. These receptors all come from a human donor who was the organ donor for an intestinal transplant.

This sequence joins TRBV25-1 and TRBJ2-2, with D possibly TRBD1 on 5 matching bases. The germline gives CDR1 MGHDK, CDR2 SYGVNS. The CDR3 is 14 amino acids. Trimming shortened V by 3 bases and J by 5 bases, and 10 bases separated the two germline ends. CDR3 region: CASSEIGATGELFF. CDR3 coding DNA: TGTGCCAGCAGTGAGATTGGGGCTACCGGGGAGCTGTTTTTT.

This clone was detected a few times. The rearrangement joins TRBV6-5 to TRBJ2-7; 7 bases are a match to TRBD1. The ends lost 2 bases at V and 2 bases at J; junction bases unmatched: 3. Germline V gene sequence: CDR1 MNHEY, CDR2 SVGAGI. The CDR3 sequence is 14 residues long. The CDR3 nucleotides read TGTGCCAGCAGTTACCTACAGGGGACCTACGAGCAGTACTTC. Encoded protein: CASSYLQGTYEQYF.

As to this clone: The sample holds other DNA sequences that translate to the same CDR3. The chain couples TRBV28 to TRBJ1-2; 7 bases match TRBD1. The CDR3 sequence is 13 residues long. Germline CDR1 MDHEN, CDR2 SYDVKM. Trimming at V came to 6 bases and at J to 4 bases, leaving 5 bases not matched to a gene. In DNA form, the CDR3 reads TGTGCCAGCAGCGACAGGGCCAGCTATGGCTACACCTTC. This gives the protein CASSDRASYGYTF.

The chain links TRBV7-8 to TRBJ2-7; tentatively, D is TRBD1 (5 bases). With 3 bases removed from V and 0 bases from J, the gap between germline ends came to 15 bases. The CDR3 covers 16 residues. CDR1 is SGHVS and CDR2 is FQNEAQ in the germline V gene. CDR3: CASSLHAGHPSYEQYF. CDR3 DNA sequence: TGTGCCAGCAGCTTGCATGCTGGACATCCCTCCTACGAGCAGTACTTC.

In nucleotides, the CDR3 is TGTGCCTGCTTACTAGCGGACTCCTACAATGAGCAGTTCTTC. Its protein is CACLLADSYNEQFF. The chain uses TRBV30 and TRBJ2-1, with 8 bases that match TRBD2. V was pared by 6 bases and J by 0 bases, with 4 bases of the junction left unmatched. The CDR3 is 14 residues long. Germline CDR1 and CDR2: GTSNPN and SVGIG (reference sequence).

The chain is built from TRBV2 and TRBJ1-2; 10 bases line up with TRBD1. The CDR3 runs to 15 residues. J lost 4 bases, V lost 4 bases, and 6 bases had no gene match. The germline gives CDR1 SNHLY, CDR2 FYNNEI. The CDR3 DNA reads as TGTGCCAGCAGTGGCGCCGGGACAGGGGTCTATGGCTACACCTTC. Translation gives CASSGAGTGVYGYTF.

The CDR3 DNA is TGTGCCAGCAGGTACCATAGCGGGAGCTCCTACAATGAGCAGTTCTTC. This translates into CASRYHSGSSYNEQFF. J is TRBJ2-1 and V is TRBV28, with TRBD2 matching over 9 bases. Per germline, CDR1 MDHEN and CDR2 SYDVKM. Trimming at V came to 6 bases and at J to 0 bases, leaving 6 bases not matched to a gene. The CDR3 covers 16 residues.

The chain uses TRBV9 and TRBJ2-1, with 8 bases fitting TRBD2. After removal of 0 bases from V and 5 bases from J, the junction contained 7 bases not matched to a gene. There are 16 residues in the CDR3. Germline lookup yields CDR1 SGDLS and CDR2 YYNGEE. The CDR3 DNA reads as TGTGCCAGCAGCGTAGACGGCGGGAGGTCGGACAATGAGCAGTTCTTC. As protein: CASSVDGGRSDNEQFF.

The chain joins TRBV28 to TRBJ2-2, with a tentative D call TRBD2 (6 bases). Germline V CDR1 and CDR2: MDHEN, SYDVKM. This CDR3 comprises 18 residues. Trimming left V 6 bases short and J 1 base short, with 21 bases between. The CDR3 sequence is CASRSLWEVKMNTGELFF. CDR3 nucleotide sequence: TGTGCCAGCAGATCCCTCTGGGAGGTTAAGATGAACACCGGGGAGCTGTTTTTT.

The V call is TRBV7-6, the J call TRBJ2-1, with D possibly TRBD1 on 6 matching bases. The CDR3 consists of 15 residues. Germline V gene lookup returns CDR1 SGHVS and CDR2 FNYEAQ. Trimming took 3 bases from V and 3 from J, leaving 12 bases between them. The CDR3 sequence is CASSFGGGGYNEQFF. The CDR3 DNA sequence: TGTGCCAGCAGCTTCGGTGGGGGCGGCTACAATGAGCAGTTCTTC.

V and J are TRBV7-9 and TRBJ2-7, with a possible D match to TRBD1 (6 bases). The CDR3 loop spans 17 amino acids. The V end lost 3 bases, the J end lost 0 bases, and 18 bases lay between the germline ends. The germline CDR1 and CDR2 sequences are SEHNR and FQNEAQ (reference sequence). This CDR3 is CASSLGAGPRSSYEQYF. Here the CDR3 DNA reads TGTGCCAGCAGCTTGGGGGCAGGGCCAAGAAGCTCCTACGAGCAGTACTTC.

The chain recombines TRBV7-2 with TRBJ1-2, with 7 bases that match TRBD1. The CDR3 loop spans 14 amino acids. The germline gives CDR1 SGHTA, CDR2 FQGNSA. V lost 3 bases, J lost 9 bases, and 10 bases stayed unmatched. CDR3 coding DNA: TGTGCCAGCAGCTTTCCACTGACAGGGTTTAGCTACACCTTC. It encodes CASSFPLTGFSYTF.

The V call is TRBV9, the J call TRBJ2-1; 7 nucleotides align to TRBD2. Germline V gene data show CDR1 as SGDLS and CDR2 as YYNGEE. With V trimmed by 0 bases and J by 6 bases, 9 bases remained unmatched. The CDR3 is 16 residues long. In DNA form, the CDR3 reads TGTGCCAGCAGCGTAGTAGGTCGGGAGGTGGGCAATGAGCAGTTCTTC. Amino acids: CASSVVGREVGNEQFF.

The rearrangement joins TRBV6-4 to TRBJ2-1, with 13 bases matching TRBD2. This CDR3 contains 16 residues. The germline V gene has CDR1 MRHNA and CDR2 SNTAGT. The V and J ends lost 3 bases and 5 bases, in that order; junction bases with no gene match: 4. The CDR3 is CASSEKGLAGNNEQFF. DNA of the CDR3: TGTGCCAGCAGTGAAAAGGGACTAGCGGGGAACAATGAGCAGTTCTTC.

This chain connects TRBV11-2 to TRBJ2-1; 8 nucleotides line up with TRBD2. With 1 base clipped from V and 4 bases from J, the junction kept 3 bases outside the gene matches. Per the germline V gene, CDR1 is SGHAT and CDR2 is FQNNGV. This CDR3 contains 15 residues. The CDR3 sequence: CASSLGTGGYNEQFF. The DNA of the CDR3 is TGTGCCAGCAGCTTAGGAACGGGAGGGTACAATGAGCAGTTCTTC.

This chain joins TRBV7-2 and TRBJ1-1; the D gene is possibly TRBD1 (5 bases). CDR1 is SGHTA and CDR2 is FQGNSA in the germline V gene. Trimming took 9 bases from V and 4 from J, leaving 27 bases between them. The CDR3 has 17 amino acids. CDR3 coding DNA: TGTGCCAGAGTCTTCCTTAAGGACACCACGTTGTGCACTGAAGCTTTCTTT. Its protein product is CARVFLKDTTLCTEAFF.

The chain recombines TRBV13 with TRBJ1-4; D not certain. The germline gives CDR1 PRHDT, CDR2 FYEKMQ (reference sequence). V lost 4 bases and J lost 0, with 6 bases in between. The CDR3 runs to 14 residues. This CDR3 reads CASSWAATNEKLFF. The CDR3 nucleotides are TGTGCCAGCAGCTGGGCCGCAACTAATGAAAAACTGTTTTTT.

CDR3 nucleotide sequence: TGTGCCAGCAGCGCCCCTCGGGACACTGTATTGGACACTGAAGCTTTCTTT. The encoded protein is CASSAPRDTVLDTEAFF. The gene calls are TRBV9 and TRBJ1-1, with D tentatively TRBD1 (6 bases). The CDR3 spans 17 residues. Per the germline V gene, CDR1 is SGDLS and CDR2 is YYNGEE. Between the trimmed V and J ends, which lost 3 bases and 3 bases, there was a span of 21 bases.

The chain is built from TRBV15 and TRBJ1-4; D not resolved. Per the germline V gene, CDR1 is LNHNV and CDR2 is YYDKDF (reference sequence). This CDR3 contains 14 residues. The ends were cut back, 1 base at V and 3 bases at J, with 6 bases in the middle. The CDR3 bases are TGTGCCACCAGCAGAGGCAGTTCTAATGAAAAACTGTTTTTT. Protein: CATSRGSSNEKLFF. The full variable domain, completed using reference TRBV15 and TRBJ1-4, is DAMVIQNPRYQVTQFGKPVTLSCSQTLNHNVMYWYQQKSSQAPKLLFHYYDKDFNNEADTPDNFQSRRPNTSFCFLDIRSPGLGDTAMYLCATSRGSSNEKLFFGSGTQLSVL.

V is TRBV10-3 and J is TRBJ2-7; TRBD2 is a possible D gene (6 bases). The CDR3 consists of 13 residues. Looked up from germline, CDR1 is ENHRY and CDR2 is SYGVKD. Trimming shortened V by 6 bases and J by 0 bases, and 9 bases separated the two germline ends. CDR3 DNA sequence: TGTGCCATCAGGAGCGGGCGCTCCTACGAGCAGTACTTC. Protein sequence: CAIRSGRSYEQYF.

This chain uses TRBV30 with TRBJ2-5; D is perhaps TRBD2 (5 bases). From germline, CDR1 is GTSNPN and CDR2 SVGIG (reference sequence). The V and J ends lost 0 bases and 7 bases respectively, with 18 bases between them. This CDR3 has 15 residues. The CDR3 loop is CAWSVLGPPMGTQYF. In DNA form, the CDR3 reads TGTGCCTGGAGTGTACTAGGGCCTCCAATGGGGACCCAGTACTTC.

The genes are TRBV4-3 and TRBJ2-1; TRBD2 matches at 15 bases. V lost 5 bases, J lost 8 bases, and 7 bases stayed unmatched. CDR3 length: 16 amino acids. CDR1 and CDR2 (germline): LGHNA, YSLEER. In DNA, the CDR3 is TGCGCCAGCAGCTATGGACTAGCGGGAGGGGGGCATGAGCAGTTCTTC. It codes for CASSYGLAGGGHEQFF.

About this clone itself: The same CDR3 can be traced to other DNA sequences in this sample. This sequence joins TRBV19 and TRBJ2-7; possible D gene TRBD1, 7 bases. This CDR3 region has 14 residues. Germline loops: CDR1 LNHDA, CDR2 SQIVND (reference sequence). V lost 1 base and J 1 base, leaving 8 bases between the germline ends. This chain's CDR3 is CASSIAGGSYEQYF. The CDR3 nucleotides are TGTGCCAGTAGTATAGCAGGGGGGTCCTACGAGCAGTACTTC. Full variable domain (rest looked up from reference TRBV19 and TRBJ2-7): DGGITQSPKYLFRKEGQNVTLSCEQNLNHDAMYWYRQDPGQGLRLIYYSQIVNDFQKGDIAEGYSVSREKKESFPLTVTSAQKNPTAFYLCASSIAGGSYEQYFGPGTRLTVT.

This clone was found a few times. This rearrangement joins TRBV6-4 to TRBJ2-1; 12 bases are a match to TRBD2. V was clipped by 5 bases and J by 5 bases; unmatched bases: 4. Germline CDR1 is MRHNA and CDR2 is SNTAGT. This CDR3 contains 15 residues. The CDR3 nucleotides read TGTGCCAGCAGTAGACTAGCGGGAGACCACAATGAGCAGTTCTTC. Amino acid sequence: CASSRLAGDHNEQFF.

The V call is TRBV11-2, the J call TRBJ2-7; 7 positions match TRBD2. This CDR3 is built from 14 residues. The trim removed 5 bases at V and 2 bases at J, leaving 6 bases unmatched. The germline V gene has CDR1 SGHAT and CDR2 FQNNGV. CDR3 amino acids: CASSLGRGAYEQYF. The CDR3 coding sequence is TGTGCCAGCAGCCTGGGTCGGGGGGCCTACGAGCAGTACTTC.

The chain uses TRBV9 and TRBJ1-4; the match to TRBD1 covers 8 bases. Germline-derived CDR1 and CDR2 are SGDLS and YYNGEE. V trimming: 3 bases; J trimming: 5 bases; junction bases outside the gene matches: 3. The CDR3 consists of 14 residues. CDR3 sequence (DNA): TGTGCCAGCAGCGCCCAGGGGGCAAATGAAAAACTGTTTTTT. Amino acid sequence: CASSAQGANEKLFF.

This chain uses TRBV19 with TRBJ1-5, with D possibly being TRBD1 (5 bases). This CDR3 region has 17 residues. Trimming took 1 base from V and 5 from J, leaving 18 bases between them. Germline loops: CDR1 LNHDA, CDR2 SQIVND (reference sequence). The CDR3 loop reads CASSIGAATGLDQPQHF. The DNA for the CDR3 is TGTGCCAGTAGTATAGGGGCGGCTACAGGCTTAGATCAGCCCCAGCATTTT.

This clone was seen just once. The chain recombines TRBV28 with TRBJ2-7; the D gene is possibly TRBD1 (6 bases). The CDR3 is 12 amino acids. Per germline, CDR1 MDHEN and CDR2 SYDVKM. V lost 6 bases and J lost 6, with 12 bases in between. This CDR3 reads CASRYTGTEQYF. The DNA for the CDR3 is TGTGCCAGCAGATATACAGGGACCGAGCAGTACTTC.

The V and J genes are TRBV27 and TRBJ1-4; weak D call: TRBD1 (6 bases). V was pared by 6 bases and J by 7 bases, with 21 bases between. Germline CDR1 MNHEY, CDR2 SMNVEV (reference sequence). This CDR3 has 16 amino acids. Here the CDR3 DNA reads TGTGCCAGCAGGGGCCCAGACAGGAGTGGTGTTGAAAAACTGTTTTTT. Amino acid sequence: CASRGPDRSGVEKLFF.

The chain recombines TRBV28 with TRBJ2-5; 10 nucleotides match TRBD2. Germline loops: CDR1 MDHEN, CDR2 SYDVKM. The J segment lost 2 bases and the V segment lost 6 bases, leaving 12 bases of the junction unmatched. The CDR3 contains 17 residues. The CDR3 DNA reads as TGTGCCAGCAGGCTCGGGACTAGCGAGGGGGCACAAGAGACCCAGTACTTC. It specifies CASRLGTSEGAQETQYF. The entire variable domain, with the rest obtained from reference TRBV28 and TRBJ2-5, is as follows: DVKVTQSSRYLVKRTGEKVFLECVQDMDHENMFWYRQDPGLGLRLIYFSYDVKMKEKGDIPEGYSVSREKKERFSLILESASTNQTSMYLCASRLGTSEGAQETQYFGPGTRLLVL.

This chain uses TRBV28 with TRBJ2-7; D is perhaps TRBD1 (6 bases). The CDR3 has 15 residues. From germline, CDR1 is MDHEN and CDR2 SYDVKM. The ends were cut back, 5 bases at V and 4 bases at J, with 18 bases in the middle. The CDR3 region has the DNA TGTGCCAGCAGTCTCACGGACAGAGAGGTATACGAGCAGTACTTC. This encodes CASSLTDREVYEQYF.

The CDR3 DNA follows: TGTGCCAGCAGTGGGAACAGGGGGCTCGAGTCCTACGAGCAGTACTTC. This gives the protein CASSGNRGLESYEQYF. The chain employs TRBV2 and TRBJ2-7; 9 nucleotides match TRBD1. The CDR3 consists of 16 residues. The germline V gene encodes CDR1 SNHLY and CDR2 FYNNEI. The ends lost 4 bases at V and 1 base at J; junction bases unmatched: 8.